This T cell receptor beta chain comes out of a study of cytomegalovirus exposure and HLA in healthy donors. The primer mix had 60 Vbeta and 13 Jbeta primers. Assay used: immunoSEQ multiplex PCR; TCRdb lists only in-frame clones, some missing. The sample carries roughly 250,000 clones, under 80% recorded once. The study's findings and limits: Analysis was performed later, and it showed HLA-associated TCR beta chains to be more clonally expanded than equally common others.

Worth noting for this clone: Its antigen is still unknown.

The CDR3 sequence is 15 residues long. V was trimmed by 1 base and J by 8 bases, leaving 14 bases between them. The germline CDR1 and CDR2 sequences are SGHDN and FVKESK. The specimen was PBMCs. This clonotype was obtained from a female donor in good health and CMV-seronegative. V gene TRBV14 combines with J gene TRBJ1-4; D call uncertain. CDR3 DNA sequence: TGTGCCAGCAGCCAAGCGCGGGTGTCTGGCGAAAAACTGTTTTTT. Its protein product is CASSQARVSGEKLFF.